This entry lists 15 T cell receptor beta chains sequenced from one sample in a study of shared clonotypes between healthy human individuals. The repertoire was sequenced with immunoSEQ multiplex PCR; TCRdb's copy has only in-frame clones and lacks some. The sample records around 2.5 million clones, 93% being singletons. The specimen sequenced was naive CD4+ T cells from PBMCs. Subset indicated: CD45RA+ positively selected. Receptor source: a man younger than 30 in good health. Some clones in this sample may be carry-over from other donors' samples.

This clone was observed a single time. The chain carries TRBV11-3 and TRBJ2-3; D unclear. V was clipped by 0 bases and J by 2 bases, with 12 bases between them. Germline V gene lookup returns CDR1 SGHNT and CDR2 YENEEA. The CDR3 covers 16 residues. The CDR3: CASSLEFGRHTDTQYF. CDR3 coding DNA: TGTGCCAGCAGCTTAGAATTTGGCAGACACACAGATACGCAGTATTTT.

J is TRBJ2-7 and V is TRBV5-1, with D perhaps given as TRBD1 or TRBD2 (5 bases each). CDR3 length: 14 amino acids. Germline assignment: CDR1 SGHRS and CDR2 YFSETQ. Trimming took 2 bases from V and 0 from J, leaving 9 bases between them. The CDR3 reads CASSFGASSYEQYF. The CDR3 DNA reads as TGCGCCAGCAGCTTCGGGGCCAGCTCCTACGAGCAGTACTTC.

The chain uses TRBV21-1 and TRBJ2-7; the table names TRBD1, a call not compared with the DNA. TRBV21-1 is designated a pseudogene. CDR3 length: 16 residues. The CDR3 is CASSKVVRDNFYEQYF. The CDR3 bases are TGTGCCAGCAGCAAAGTTGTCCGGGACAACTTCTACGAGCAGTACTTC.

This chain connects TRBV9 to TRBJ2-7, with D perhaps TRBD1 (5 bases). Germline V gene data show CDR1 as SGDLS and CDR2 as YYNGEE. V lost 1 base and J lost 7, with 15 bases in between. The CDR3 runs to 14 residues. The CDR3 DNA sequence: TGTGCCAGCAGCGTATTTCAGGGTTCTGCAGAGCAGTACTTC. Translating it yields CASSVFQGSAEQYF. Variable domain in full (rest from reference TRBV9 and TRBJ2-7): DSGVTQTPKHLITATGQRVTLRCSPRSGDLSVYWYQQSLDQGLQFLIQYYNGEERAKGNILERFSAQQFPDLHSELNLSSLELGDSALYFCASSVFQGSAEQYFGPGTRLTVT.

Concerning this clone itself: Other DNA sequences in the sample encode the same CDR3. The chain joins TRBV5-4 to TRBJ2-3; D possibly corresponds to TRBD1 (6 bases). V gave up 4 bases and J gave up 2 bases, with 11 bases separating them. CDR3 length equals 14 residues. The germline gives CDR1 SGHNT, CDR2 YYREEE (reference sequence). The CDR3 nucleotides are TGTGCCAGCAGCCCGGACAGCCTCACAGATACGCAGTATTTT. This encodes CASSPDSLTDTQYF.

This clone is a singleton in its sample. The chain is built from TRBV30 and TRBJ2-2; D is undetermined. This CDR3 spans 13 amino acids. Germline V gene lookup returns CDR1 GTSNPN and CDR2 SVGIG (reference sequence). V dropped 0 bases and J dropped 4 bases, with 6 bases sitting between them. The CDR3 DNA is TGTGCCTGGAGTGTCGCTGTCACCGGGGAGCTGTTTTTT. Residues: CAWSVAVTGELFF.

In this sample, this clone turned up once. The sample carries other DNA sequences with the same CDR3. The chain couples TRBV2 to TRBJ1-5; no clear D. CDR3 length equals 16 residues. The V end lost 0 bases, the J end lost 0 bases, and 9 bases lay between the germline ends. Germline assignment: CDR1 SNHLY and CDR2 FYNNEI. CDR3 region: CASSEAPGNSNQPQHF. The CDR3 bases are TGTGCCAGCAGTGAAGCGCCCGGCAATAGCAATCAGCCCCAGCATTTT.

V usage is TRBV4-3 and J usage is TRBJ2-3; D might be TRBD1 (5 bases). Germline loops: CDR1 LGHNA, CDR2 YSLEER. The CDR3 has 20 residues. Between the trimmed V and J ends, which lost 2 bases and 4 bases, there was a span of 28 bases. The CDR3 is CASSQSRSAGFMSVADTQYF. CDR3 in DNA: TGCGCCAGCAGCCAAAGCAGGTCAGCAGGGTTTATGTCGGTAGCAGATACGCAGTATTTT.

This sequence joins TRBV7-9 and TRBJ2-3, with D unresolved. The CDR3 length is 11 residues. V dropped 4 bases and J dropped 6 bases, with 5 bases sitting between them. Germline V CDR1 and CDR2: SEHNR, FQNEAQ (reference sequence). CDR3 nucleotide sequence: TGTGCCAGCAGCTCCCCGGATACGCAGTATTTT. Translating gives CASSSPDTQYF.

V usage is TRBV6-6 and J usage is TRBJ1-1; TRBD1 is a possible D gene (5 bases). The CDR3 is 15 residues long. Trimming removed 0 bases at V and 7 bases at J, with 15 bases between. Germline V CDR1 and CDR2: MNHNY, SVGAGI (reference sequence). This chain's CDR3 is CASSYSSQWQGEAFF. The CDR3 region has the DNA TGTGCCAGCAGTTACTCGAGCCAGTGGCAGGGTGAAGCTTTCTTT.

The V gene is TRBV27, the J gene TRBJ2-7; 8 bases agree with TRBD2. Germline V lookup: CDR1 MNHEY, CDR2 SMNVEV (reference sequence). There are 15 residues in the CDR3. J was trimmed by 3 bases and V by 5 bases; bases with no gene match: 9. This chain's CDR3 is CASSRLVAGNYEQYF. The DNA of the CDR3 is TGTGCCAGCAGTAGGTTGGTAGCGGGGAACTACGAGCAGTACTTC.

The chain carries TRBV4-1 and TRBJ1-2; weak D call: TRBD1 (5 bases). The V end lost 6 bases, the J end lost 4 bases, and 21 bases lay between the germline ends. Germline V CDR1 and CDR2: MGHRA, YSYEKL. The CDR3 runs to 16 residues. The CDR3 DNA follows: TGCGCCAGCAGTTCATTAGGAGGGGCAACCACCTATGGCTACACCTTC. This encodes CASSSLGGATTYGYTF.

The chain employs TRBV7-3 and TRBJ2-3; weak D call: TRBD2 (7 bases). The ends were cut back, 7 bases at V and 5 bases at J, with 16 bases in the middle. Germline loops: CDR1 SGHTA, CDR2 FQGTGA. CDR3 length: 14 residues. Written as DNA, the CDR3 is TGTGCCAGCATCCCAGGGGAGGGCCGAGATACGCAGTATTTT. It codes for CASIPGEGRDTQYF.

This chain joins TRBV5-1 and TRBJ1-4; 8 nucleotides line up with TRBD1. This CDR3 has 15 residues. The germline V gene encodes CDR1 SGHRS and CDR2 YFSETQ. J was trimmed by 6 bases and V by 4 bases; bases with no gene match: 8. The CDR3 region is CASSPSDRGHEKLFF. The CDR3 region has the DNA TGCGCCAGCAGCCCATCTGACAGGGGTCATGAAAAACTGTTTTTT.

CDR3 nucleotide sequence: TGTGCCAGCAGCTTTCCCCAGGGGGCGGCCAACTACGAGCAGTACTTC. Translation: CASSFPQGAANYEQYF. This chain joins TRBV5-4 and TRBJ2-7; 8 positions agree with TRBD1. There are 16 residues in the CDR3. Germline V gene lookup returns CDR1 SGHNT and CDR2 YYREEE (reference sequence). J lost 3 bases, V lost 2 bases, and 10 bases had no gene match.